Presented here are 30 T cell receptor beta chains from one specimen sequenced in a study of monozygotic twins with inflammatory bowel disease. TCRdb re-called the 5' RACE reads, yielding one record per CDR3 amino acid sequence without DNA. Its table records roughly 150,000 distinct CDR3 sequences. The sample comprised blood. The receptors were sampled from a human donor with ulcerative colitis or Crohn's disease, or a healthy co-twin of an affected twin (not recorded which).

This chain links TRBV29-1 with TRBJ2-2; without DNA, the TCRdb call of TRBD1 cannot be checked. CDR1 and CDR2 from the germline V gene are SQVTM and ANQGSEA. The length of the CDR3 is 14 residues. The CDR3 reads CSVSGTGVTGELFF.

V is TRBV20-1 and J is TRBJ2-3; TCRdb outputs TRBD2, but without DNA this stays unchecked. Germline-derived CDR1 and CDR2 are DFQATT and SNEGSKA (reference sequence). The CDR3 contains 15 residues. The CDR3 spells CSAPTSGRGTDTQYF.

The genes are TRBV6-1 and TRBJ2-3; TCRdb's D call of TRBD1 is untestable without DNA. The CDR3 spans 15 residues. Germline CDR1 is MNHNS and CDR2 is SASEGT. CDR3: CASSEAGQSTDTQYF.

The V call is TRBV24-1, the J call TRBJ2-1. The CDR3 sequence is 16 residues long. The germline gives CDR1 KGHDR, CDR2 SFDVKD. CDR3 loop: CATSGGSYWSYNEQFF.

The chain employs TRBV9 and TRBJ2-3; TCRdb calls TRBD2, which cannot be checked without DNA. The CDR3 contains 16 residues. Per germline, CDR1 SGDLS and CDR2 YYNGEE. CDR3 amino acids: CASSEGGGLAGDTQYF.

The chain recombines TRBV11-3 with TRBJ2-2. From germline, CDR1 is SGHNT and CDR2 YENEEA. There are 12 residues in the CDR3. CDR3 protein: CASSLGAAELFF.

The chain uses TRBV11-2 and TRBJ2-7; lacking DNA, the TRBD2 call made by TCRdb goes unchecked. Germline assignment: CDR1 SGHAT and CDR2 FQNNGV. The CDR3 length is 15 residues. The CDR3 loop is CASSRTSGDSYEQYF.

V is TRBV9 and J is TRBJ2-7; no DNA is available, so the TRBD2 call from TCRdb remains unchecked. This CDR3 contains 12 residues. From germline, CDR1 is SGDLS and CDR2 YYNGEE. The CDR3 protein is CASSLQGGEQYF.

The chain combines TRBV9 with TRBJ2-1; no DNA is available, so the TRBD2 call from TCRdb remains unchecked. CDR1 is SGDLS, CDR2 YYNGEE, per germline. This CDR3 region has 13 residues. CDR3 amino acids: CASSPRTSNEQFF.

This chain joins TRBV29-1 and TRBJ2-1; checking the TCRdb D call of TRBD2 is not possible without DNA. The CDR3 has 14 amino acids. Germline V CDR1 and CDR2: SQVTM, ANQGSEA. CDR3 region: CSQTSGSSYNEQFF.

The CDR3 reads CASLKQVFRYEQYF. This chain uses TRBV12-3 or TRBV12-4 with TRBJ2-7; TCRdb's D gene call, TRBD1, goes unchecked for lack of DNA. The CDR3 is 14 amino acids.

The V gene is TRBV5-1, the J gene TRBJ2-2. Germline-derived CDR1 and CDR2 are SGHRS and YFSETQ. This CDR3 region has 12 residues. CDR3: CASNFGFGELFF. Drawing the rest from reference TRBV5-1 and TRBJ2-2, the complete variable domain is KAGVTQTPRYLIKTRGQQVTLSCSPISGHRSVSWYQQTPGQGLQFLFEYFSETQRNKGNFPGRFSGRQFSNSRSEMNVSTLELGDSALYLCASNFGFGELFFGEGSRLTVL.

This chain links TRBV10-3 with TRBJ2-7; as DNA is missing, the TRBD2 call by TCRdb cannot be tested. Per the germline V gene, CDR1 is ENHRY and CDR2 is SYGVKD. The CDR3 spans 15 residues. CDR3 in amino acids: CAISESREGGYEQYF.

The rearrangement links TRBV7-2 to TRBJ2-5. Germline V gene data show CDR1 as SGHTA and CDR2 as FQGNSA. The CDR3 is 13 residues long. The CDR3 here is CASSIRVQETQYF.

V and J are TRBV29-1 and TRBJ2-7; TCRdb proposes TRBD1, but this gene call is untestable without DNA. This CDR3 region has 14 residues. Germline-derived CDR1 and CDR2 are SQVTM and ANQGSEA. This chain's CDR3 is CSVVSGTGGYEQYF.

The rearrangement uses TRBV29-1 and TRBJ2-7; TCRdb designates TRBD1, a call that cannot be tested without DNA. The V gene's germline CDR1 is SQVTM and CDR2 ANQGSEA. This CDR3 is 15 amino acids long. CDR3 in amino acids: CSVKRSGTRDDEQYF.

The rearrangement joins TRBV5-1 to TRBJ2-3; TCRdb's D call of TRBD1 is untestable without DNA. The germline V gene encodes CDR1 SGHRS and CDR2 YFSETQ. The CDR3 sequence is 17 residues long. The CDR3 spells CASSLRTWQEITDTQYF.

V is TRBV7-2 and J is TRBJ2-2; TCRdb's D call, TRBD2, is unchecked because there is no DNA. This CDR3 contains 19 residues. Germline V gives CDR1 SGHTA, CDR2 FQGNSA. The CDR3 loop reads CASSLALAGGFANTGELFF.

The chain joins TRBV3-1 to TRBJ1-5. Germline CDR1 LGHDT, CDR2 YNNKEL (reference sequence). This CDR3 comprises 13 residues. The CDR3: CASSQGQVQPQHF.

The chain is built from TRBV28 and TRBJ2-5; with no DNA, the TCRdb D assignment of TRBD2 cannot be verified. From germline, CDR1 is MDHEN and CDR2 SYDVKM. The CDR3 length is 15 residues. The CDR3 sequence: CASSTGTSGRETQYF.

The rearrangement links TRBV5-1 to TRBJ2-7; the TCRdb D gene call, TRBD2, has no DNA to confirm it. Germline values: CDR1 SGHRS, CDR2 YFSETQ. The CDR3 length is 16 residues. CDR3 region: CASSLVGGRSAYEQYF.

The chain is built from TRBV5-1 and TRBJ2-5; TCRdb gives TRBD1 as the D gene, but with no DNA this cannot be confirmed. This CDR3 region has 14 residues. Germline-derived CDR1 and CDR2 are SGHRS and YFSETQ. CDR3 sequence reads: CASSPGDSQETQYF.

The rearrangement links TRBV14 to TRBJ2-2; TCRdb names TRBD2, which stays unverified in the absence of DNA. This CDR3 contains 16 residues. Germline V gene sequence: CDR1 SGHDN, CDR2 FVKESK. CDR3 amino acids: CASSRLGGRVTGELFF.

This rearrangement joins TRBV3-1 to TRBJ2-1; the D call of TRBD2 rests on TCRdb alone, since no DNA is present to check it. Germline CDR1 is LGHDT and CDR2 is YNNKEL (reference sequence). The CDR3 spans 16 residues. This CDR3 is CASSHSGRAPYNEQFF.

The genes are TRBV11-2 and TRBJ2-3; TCRdb names TRBD2, which stays unverified in the absence of DNA. Germline V gives CDR1 SGHAT, CDR2 FQNNGV. CDR3 size: 18 residues. The CDR3 sequence is CASSLRGGPASIPDTQYF.

The J gene is TRBJ1-4, the V gene TRBV3-1. The CDR3 has 15 residues. From germline, CDR1 is LGHDT and CDR2 YNNKEL (reference sequence). The CDR3 here is CASSPWGGGNEKLLF.

The chain links TRBV3-1 to TRBJ1-2. The CDR3 totals 12 residues. Germline CDR1 is LGHDT and CDR2 is YNNKEL (reference sequence). This CDR3 reads CASSPEGYGYTF.

The genes are TRBV30 and TRBJ2-2. Germline V gene lookup returns CDR1 GTSNPN and CDR2 SVGIG (reference sequence). CDR3 length equals 14 residues. The CDR3 protein is CAWSSEYDTGELFF.

V usage is TRBV20-1 and J usage is TRBJ2-5; the D gene TCRdb calls, TRBD1, cannot be checked with no DNA. The CDR3 extends over 15 amino acids. CDR1 and CDR2 (germline): DFQATT, SNEGSKA (reference sequence). This CDR3 reads CSARSRQGSFETQYF.

The V gene is TRBV25-1, the J gene TRBJ2-5; the TCRdb D gene call, TRBD1, has no DNA to confirm it. Per germline, CDR1 MGHDK and CDR2 SYGVNS. The CDR3 is 16 residues long. CDR3 amino acids: CASSEWGGGGQETQYF. The variable domain in full, with the rest retrieved from reference TRBV25-1 and TRBJ2-5, is EADIYQTPRYLVIGTGKKITLECSQTMGHDKMYWYQQDPGMELHLIHYSYGVNSTEKGDLSSESTVSRIRTEHFPLTLESARPSHTSQYLCASSEWGGGGQETQYFGPGTRLLVL.